The 30 T cell receptor beta chains presented below share a single source sample, sequenced in a study of STAT5B mutations in CD4+ large granular lymphocyte leukemia. The protocol was immunoSEQ multiplex PCR, while the TCRdb copy is restricted to in-frame clones and leaves out a portion. The sample has tens of thousands of clones, around 74% seen once. Sequencing was performed on CD4+ T cells from blood buffy coats. The receptor source for this set is a human donor in good health.

The V call is TRBV19, the J call TRBJ1-3; D remains unclear. Germline CDR1 is LNHDA and CDR2 is SQIVND (reference sequence). There are 15 residues in the CDR3. V lost 5 bases, J lost 0 bases, and 11 bases lay in between. The CDR3: CASSVEVDSGNTIYF. The CDR3 DNA reads TGTGCCAGTAGTGTTGAGGTGGACTCTGGAAACACCATATATTTT.

This clone was recorded once. Written as DNA, the CDR3 is TGTGCCAGCAGCTTAGTGGGGGCGCGGACTGAAGCTTTCTTT. Translated: CASSLVGARTEAFF. The chain has TRBV7-2 and TRBJ1-1; D might be TRBD1 (6 bases). V was clipped by 1 base and J by 5 bases, with 11 bases between them. Per the germline V gene, CDR1 is SGHTA and CDR2 is FQGNSA. The CDR3 totals 14 residues.

This clone turned up a few times. The genes are TRBV28 and TRBJ1-2, with 10 bases aligning to TRBD1. This CDR3 comprises 14 residues. From germline, CDR1 is MDHEN and CDR2 SYDVKM. J gave up 8 bases and V 4 bases, and 7 bases lay outside the gene matches. The CDR3 DNA follows: TGTGCCAGCAGTTCCGGGAGGACAGGGGGGGGCTACACCTTC. Protein product: CASSSGRTGGGYTF.

V gene TRBV19 combines with J gene TRBJ2-5, with D possibly called TRBD1 or TRBD2 (5 bases each). The J call may be wrong; the DNA end is better matched by TRBJ2-7. Germline V lookup: CDR1 LNHDA, CDR2 SQIVND (reference sequence). The CDR3 runs 13 residues. CDR3 residues: CASSRGEAHEQYF. Written as DNA, the CDR3 is TGTGCCAGTAGTAGAGGGGAAGCCCACGAGCAGTACTTC.

The chain couples TRBV6-5 to TRBJ1-1; 7 bases agree with TRBD1. The CDR3 covers 14 residues. Germline lookup yields CDR1 MNHEY and CDR2 SVGAGI. V trimming: 2 bases; J trimming: 7 bases; junction bases outside the gene matches: 7. The chain's CDR3 is CASSYGGGDGEAFF. In nucleotides, the CDR3 is TGTGCCAGCAGTTACGGAGGGGGCGACGGTGAAGCTTTCTTT.

V is TRBV9 and J is TRBJ2-4, with TRBD2 as a possible D gene (6 bases). The CDR3 consists of 15 residues. The germline V gene has CDR1 SGDLS and CDR2 YYNGEE. Trimming stripped 4 bases from V and 8 bases from J, with 19 bases between. The CDR3 sequence: CASSPRGLPSDIQYF. In DNA, the CDR3 is TGTGCCAGCAGCCCACGGGGACTGCCTAGTGACATTCAGTACTTC.

This sequence joins TRBV6-6 and TRBJ1-5; D remains unclear. Germline V gene data show CDR1 as MNHNY and CDR2 as SVGAGI (reference sequence). CDR3 length equals 16 residues. Trimming shortened V by 0 bases and J by 0 bases, and 9 bases separated the two germline ends. The CDR3 spells CASSYSNGNSNQPQHF. The DNA of the CDR3 is TGTGCCAGCAGTTACTCGAATGGGAATAGCAATCAGCCCCAGCATTTT.

This clone appeared a few times. The chain carries TRBV14 and TRBJ1-1; D is unclear. Trimming took off 4 bases at V and 1 base at J, with 7 bases between the two ends. The CDR3 sequence is 13 residues long. In germline, CDR1 is SGHDN, CDR2 FVKESK. This CDR3 is CASSRGRNTEAFF. DNA of the CDR3: TGTGCCAGCAGCCGGGGTAGGAACACTGAAGCTTTCTTT.

The CDR3 DNA follows: TGCGCCAGCAGCCAGCAGGGACCTGGAAACACCATATATTTT. This gives the protein CASSQQGPGNTIYF. The V call is TRBV5-1, the J call TRBJ1-3; TRBD1 is a possible D gene (5 bases). The V gene's germline CDR1 is SGHRS and CDR2 YFSETQ. The CDR3 runs to 14 residues. The V and J ends lost 4 bases and 2 bases respectively, with 10 bases between them.

V and J are TRBV6-5 and TRBJ2-7; D is uncertain. Trimming removed 7 bases from V and 0 bases from J, with 10 bases in between. The CDR3 spans 13 residues. Germline V gene data show CDR1 as MNHEY and CDR2 as SVGAGI. DNA of the CDR3: TGTGCCAGCATTTCGTCCAACTCCTACGAGCAGTACTTC. Protein product: CASISSNSYEQYF.

V usage is TRBV18 and J usage is TRBJ1-6; TRBD1 agrees at 8 bases. Germline CDR1 and CDR2: KGHSH and LQKENI. The CDR3 runs 15 residues. The trim removed 2 bases at V and 7 bases at J, leaving 4 bases unmatched. CDR3 region: CASSPYRQGNSPLHF. The CDR3 DNA sequence: TGTGCCAGCTCACCATATCGACAGGGGAATTCACCCCTCCACTTT. The variable domain in full, with the rest retrieved from reference TRBV18 and TRBJ1-6, is NAGVMQNPRHLVRRRGQEARLRCSPMKGHSHVYWYRQLPEEGLKFMVYLQKENIIDESGMPKERFSAEFPKEGPSILRIQQVVRGDSAAYFCASSPYRQGNSPLHFGNGTRLTVT.

V is TRBV19 and J is TRBJ2-1; TRBD2 matches 8 bases. The junction had 6 bases not matched to a gene; V was cut back by 3 bases and J by 8 bases. This CDR3 comprises 14 residues. In germline, CDR1 is LNHDA, CDR2 SQIVND (reference sequence). In nucleotides, the CDR3 is TGTGCCAGTAGTATGGGGGGACTAGAGCATGAGCAGTTCTTC. Its protein product is CASSMGGLEHEQFF.

The chain has TRBV4-2 and TRBJ2-3; 15 positions match TRBD2. The germline V gene encodes CDR1 LGHNA and CDR2 YNFKEQ. The CDR3 length is 18 residues. V shed 3 bases, J shed 2 bases, and the junction held 6 bases outside the gene matches. CDR3 amino acids: CASSQGLAGGGHTDTQYF. The CDR3 DNA follows: TGTGCCAGCAGCCAGGGACTAGCGGGAGGCGGGCACACAGATACGCAGTATTTT.

The V gene is TRBV7-6, the J gene TRBJ2-3, with D possibly being TRBD1 or TRBD2 (5 bases each). CDR3 length: 14 amino acids. With 1 base removed from V and 0 bases from J, the gap between germline ends came to 5 bases. CDR1 is SGHVS and CDR2 is FNYEAQ in the germline V gene. CDR3 coding DNA: TGTGCCAGCAGCTTAGGGGACAGCACAGATACGCAGTATTTT. It yields the protein CASSLGDSTDTQYF.

This chain connects TRBV7-9 to TRBJ2-7, with D possibly being TRBD1 or TRBD2 (5 bases each). In germline, CDR1 is SEHNR, CDR2 FQNEAQ (reference sequence). Trimming shortened V by 8 bases and J by 0 bases, and 8 bases separated the two germline ends. The CDR3 runs 12 residues. The CDR3 coding sequence is TGTGCCAGCGGGACGAACTCCTACGAGCAGTACTTC. This codes for CASGTNSYEQYF.

V and J are TRBV7-9 and TRBJ1-1; 8 bases map to TRBD1. V lost 6 bases to trimming and J lost 0 bases; unmatched junction nucleotides: 3. Germline V lookup: CDR1 SEHNR, CDR2 FQNEAQ (reference sequence). The CDR3 totals 14 residues. The CDR3 DNA reads TGTGCCAGCAGTAGGACAGGGATGAACACTGAAGCTTTCTTT. Protein sequence: CASSRTGMNTEAFF. Supplemented by reference TRBV7-9 and TRBJ1-1, the full variable domain reads DTGVSQNPRHKITKRGQNVTFRCDPISEHNRLYWYRQTLGQGPEFLTYFQNEAQLEKSRLLSDRFSAERPKGSFSTLEIQRTEQGDSAMYLCASSRTGMNTEAFFGQGTRLTVV.

The J gene is TRBJ2-5, the V gene TRBV29-1, with D perhaps matching TRBD2 (6 bases). Trimming took 3 bases from V and 1 from J, leaving 15 bases between them. Germline CDR1 reads SQVTM; CDR2 reads ANQGSEA. The CDR3 has 15 amino acids. The CDR3 DNA follows: TGCAGCGTTGAGGAGGGCCACTACGTCCAAGAGACCCAGTACTTC. Amino acids: CSVEEGHYVQETQYF.

CDR3 residues: CASSFSGSNQNIQYF. CDR3 coding DNA: TGTGCCAGCAGCTTCAGCGGGAGCAATCAGAACATTCAGTACTTC. J is TRBJ2-4 and V is TRBV11-3; 8 bases are a match to TRBD2. CDR1 SGHNT and CDR2 YENEEA come from the germline V gene. Germline trimming cut 3 bases from V and 7 bases from J; bases unmatched to any gene: 8. There are 15 residues in the CDR3.

CDR3 amino acids: CSVQRLAGVDEQFF. CDR3 sequence (DNA): TGCAGCGTTCAACGACTAGCGGGAGTCGATGAGCAGTTCTTC. V usage is TRBV29-1 and J usage is TRBJ2-1; 12 nucleotides agree with TRBD2. CDR1 and CDR2 (germline): SQVTM, ANQGSEA. The junction had 7 bases not matched to a gene; V was cut back by 5 bases and J by 8 bases. This CDR3 contains 14 residues.

This chain links TRBV7-2 with TRBJ2-7; no clear D gene. The germline gives CDR1 SGHTA, CDR2 FQGNSA. Trimming removed 1 base at V and 0 bases at J, with 13 bases between. This CDR3 has 16 amino acids. CDR3 in amino acids: CASSLVGRASSYEQYF. CDR3 sequence (DNA): TGTGCCAGCAGCTTAGTGGGTCGGGCTAGCTCCTACGAGCAGTACTTC.

This clone was detected once. The genes are TRBV6-8 and TRBJ1-5; TRBD1 matches 9 bases. Unmatched junction bases numbered 17, after V lost 6 bases and J lost 5 bases. Germline V CDR1 and CDR2: MNHGY, SAAAGT. CDR3 length equals 18 residues. The CDR3 loop is CASRPPWDRVAGHQPQHF. The CDR3 DNA reads as TGTGCCAGCAGACCACCCTGGGACAGGGTGGCGGGCCATCAGCCCCAGCATTTT.

V gene TRBV7-9 combines with J gene TRBJ2-1, with D possibly matching TRBD2 (5 bases). This CDR3 region has 13 residues. V was pared by 5 bases and J by 12 bases, with 17 bases between. Germline-derived CDR1 and CDR2 are SEHNR and FQNEAQ (reference sequence). Written as DNA, the CDR3 is TGTGCCAGCAGCCTGACCCTGCAACTAGGGCAGTTCTTC. Protein: CASSLTLQLGQFF.

This clone appeared once. The chain's CDR3 is CSVERGRHEQFF. The CDR3 DNA follows: TGCAGCGTTGAACGGGGGAGGCATGAGCAGTTCTTC. J is TRBJ2-1 and V is TRBV29-1, with a possible D match to TRBD2 (6 bases). The V end was cut by 2 bases, the J end by 8 bases, with 10 bases between. CDR1 SQVTM and CDR2 ANQGSEA come from the germline V gene. This CDR3 region has 12 residues.

The genes are TRBV19 and TRBJ2-1; 11 nucleotides agree with TRBD2. The germline CDR1 and CDR2 sequences are LNHDA and SQIVND (reference sequence). V shed 7 bases, J shed 3 bases, and the junction held 11 bases outside the gene matches. The CDR3 extends over 17 amino acids. The CDR3 here is CASKNVLAGGLYNEQFF. The CDR3 bases are TGTGCCAGTAAGAATGTTCTAGCGGGGGGCCTCTACAATGAGCAGTTCTTC. Drawing the rest from reference TRBV19 and TRBJ2-1, the complete variable domain is DGGITQSPKYLFRKEGQNVTLSCEQNLNHDAMYWYRQDPGQGLRLIYYSQIVNDFQKGDIAEGYSVSREKKESFPLTVTSAQKNPTAFYLCASKNVLAGGLYNEQFFGPGTRLTVL.

The J gene is TRBJ1-2, the V gene TRBV30, with unresolved D. The V gene's germline CDR1 is GTSNPN and CDR2 SVGIG (reference sequence). Trimming cost V 0 bases and J 7 bases, with 9 bases left between them. The CDR3 runs to 12 residues. This CDR3 reads CAWSVQSVGYTF. CDR3 bases: TGTGCCTGGAGTGTACAGAGCGTTGGCTACACCTTC.

The rearrangement joins TRBV2 to TRBJ2-6; D unresolved. The CDR3 covers 15 residues. The germline V and J ends were trimmed by 7 bases and 0 bases, with 10 bases remaining between them. Germline loops: CDR1 SNHLY, CDR2 FYNNEI. CDR3 loop: CASIPGHSGANVLTF. CDR3 sequence (DNA): TGTGCCAGCATTCCGGGCCACTCTGGGGCCAACGTCCTGACTTTC.

This chain joins TRBV7-8 and TRBJ1-6, with D hard to call. Trimming stripped 3 bases from V and 6 bases from J, with 12 bases between. The CDR3 consists of 15 residues. Germline V gene data show CDR1 as SGHVS and CDR2 as FQNEAQ. CDR3 sequence reads: CASSFSFTFNSPLHF. CDR3 sequence (DNA): TGTGCCAGCAGCTTTTCCTTCACCTTTAATTCACCCCTCCACTTT.

The chain couples TRBV4-1 to TRBJ2-1; D is perhaps TRBD2 (6 bases). Germline CDR1 reads MGHRA; CDR2 reads YSYEKL. The V end lost 2 bases, the J end lost 10 bases, and 12 bases lay between the germline ends. The CDR3 is 13 amino acids. For the CDR3, the DNA is TGCGCCAGCAGCCAACTGCGCGGGGAAGAGCAGTTCTTC. Amino acid sequence: CASSQLRGEEQFF.

The chain is built from TRBV19 and TRBJ2-2; unclear D gene. V lost 6 bases to trimming and J lost 0 bases, with 8 bases between them. Germline-derived CDR1 and CDR2 are LNHDA and SQIVND (reference sequence). The CDR3 is made up of 14 amino acids. CDR3 residues: CASSWGTNTGELFF. The CDR3 nucleotides are TGTGCCAGTAGCTGGGGAACGAACACCGGGGAGCTGTTTTTT.

This chain connects TRBV18 to TRBJ2-1; TRBD1 matches at 8 bases. V lost 4 bases to trimming and J lost 9 bases; unmatched junction nucleotides: 8. The CDR3 extends over 14 amino acids. Germline CDR1 reads KGHSH; CDR2 reads LQKENI. In nucleotides, the CDR3 is TGTGCCAGCTCACGACCTCTTACAGGGGGTGAGCAGTTCTTC. Protein product: CASSRPLTGGEQFF.